These T cell receptor beta chains were read from a single sample in a study of T cell responses to AZD1222 COVID-19 vaccine. Profiling relied on immunoSEQ multiplex PCR, and the TCRdb table lists in-frame clones only, not all of them. The sample lists about 170,000 clones; approximately 90% were seen once. The sample in question was peripheral blood, obtained 28 days after the second AZD1222 dose. Source of these receptors: an adult who received the AZD1222 COVID-19 vaccine. CDR3s include the opening cysteine and the closing phenylalanine or tryptophan. Each record gives: clone size, D gene, V gene, J gene, CDR3 DNA, CDR3 protein. D genes are given only for firm matches. The size entry is marked missing in some rows and otherwise reads once, few, many or a size class.

size: .
D: TRBD1
V: TRBV6-1
J: TRBJ2-7
DNA: TGTGCCAGCAGTGAAGGGGACAGGTCCTACGAGCAGTACTTC
CDR3: CASSEGDRSYEQYF

size: .
D: .
V: TRBV29-1
J: TRBJ1-1
DNA: TGCAGCGTTGAGGGCCAGGCCTGGATGGGAGCTTTCTTT
CDR3: CSVEGQAWMGAFF

size: .
D: .
V: TRBV11-2
J: TRBJ1-4
DNA: TGTGCCAGCAGCTCCAATCCAACTGGTGAAAAACTGTTTTTT
CDR3: CASSSNPTGEKLFF

size: once
D: .
V: TRBV19
J: TRBJ2-5
DNA: TGTGCCAGTAGTATCGGCGGAAGGGCCAAGACCCAGTACTTC
CDR3: CASSIGGRAKTQYF

size: .
D: .
V: TRBV20-1
J: TRBJ1-1
DNA: TGCAGTGGGGGGGACACTGAAGCTTTCTTT
CDR3: CSGGDTEAFF

size: few
D: TRBD2
V: TRBV10-2
J: TRBJ2-7
DNA: TGCGCCAGCGGTGCACTAGCGACCTCCTACGAGCAGTACTTC
CDR3: CASGALATSYEQYF

size: .
D: .
V: TRBV6-5
J: TRBJ2-4
DNA: TGTGCCAGCAGTCCCGTAGCCAAAAACATTCAGTACTTC
CDR3: CASSPVAKNIQYF

size: .
D: TRBD2
V: TRBV5-1
J: TRBJ2-2
DNA: TGCGCCAGCAGCTCTAGCGGGGGGGACACCGGGGAGCTGTTTTTT
CDR3: CASSSSGGDTGELFF

size: .
D: .
V: TRBV5-1
J: TRBJ1-3
DNA: TGCGCCAGCAGCTTGGCAGGGACGGGAAACACCATATATTTT
CDR3: CASSLAGTGNTIYF

size: .
D: .
V: TRBV19
J: TRBJ2-7
DNA: TGTGCCAGTAGTATGTCCGGGATCAACGAGCAGTACTTC
CDR3: CASSMSGINEQYF

size: .
D: TRBD1
V: TRBV7-2
J: TRBJ2-2
DNA: TGTGCCAGCAGCCCCCGGCAGGGGGCCCGGGAGCTGTTTTTT
CDR3: CASSPRQGARELFF

size: .
D: TRBD1
V: TRBV7-8
J: TRBJ1-5
DNA: TGTGCCAGCAGCTCCCGGGACAGGGGACAGCCCCAGCATTTT
CDR3: CASSSRDRGQPQHF

size: .
D: .
V: TRBV15
J: TRBJ1-5
DNA: TGTGCCACCAGCAGAGATTTGGGGGCGTATCAGCCCCAGCATTTT
CDR3: CATSRDLGAYQPQHF

size: .
D: .
V: TRBV5-4
J: TRBJ1-2
DNA: TGTGCCAGCAGCTATAATAAGGGGTCGGATGGCTACACCTTC
CDR3: CASSYNKGSDGYTF

size: .
D: .
V: TRBV6-5
J: TRBJ1-3
DNA: TGTGCCAGCAGTCCCCAAACTGGAAACACCATATATTTT
CDR3: CASSPQTGNTIYF

size: .
D: .
V: TRBV27
J: TRBJ2-3
DNA: TGTGCCAGCAGTTCGTCCGGCCTACTACCGACAGATACGCAGTATTTT
CDR3: CASSSSGLLPTDTQYF

size: .
D: .
V: TRBV2
J: TRBJ1-4
DNA: TGTGCCAGCAGGACACCGGGACCAGAGGGGGAAAAACTGTTTTTT
CDR3: CASRTPGPEGEKLFF

size: once
D: .
V: TRBV13
J: TRBJ1-1
DNA: TGTGCCAGCAGCTTAGGCCTAACTCGGGCCTTAAGGACGGATGAAGCTTTCTTT
CDR3: CASSLGLTRALRTDEAFF

size: .
D: .
V: TRBV12-5
J: TRBJ1-1
DNA: TGTGCTAGTGGGACCCCCGGGGGTACTGAAGCTTTCTTT
CDR3: CASGTPGGTEAFF

size: .
D: .
V: TRBV3-1/TRBV3-2
J: TRBJ2-3
DNA: TGTGCCAGCAGCCAGGGTAATGGACTGTCCATGAATACGCAGTATTTT
CDR3: CASSQGNGLSMNTQYF

size: few
D: .
V: TRBV20-1
J: TRBJ1-3
DNA: TGCAGTGCTAGTTCTGGTTCGGGGGGAAACACCATATATTTT
CDR3: CSASSGSGGNTIYF

size: .
D: .
V: TRBV4-3
J: TRBJ2-2
DNA: TGCGCCAGCAGCCAGATTGGGGGGCCTTACACCGGGGAGCTGTTTTTT
CDR3: CASSQIGGPYTGELFF